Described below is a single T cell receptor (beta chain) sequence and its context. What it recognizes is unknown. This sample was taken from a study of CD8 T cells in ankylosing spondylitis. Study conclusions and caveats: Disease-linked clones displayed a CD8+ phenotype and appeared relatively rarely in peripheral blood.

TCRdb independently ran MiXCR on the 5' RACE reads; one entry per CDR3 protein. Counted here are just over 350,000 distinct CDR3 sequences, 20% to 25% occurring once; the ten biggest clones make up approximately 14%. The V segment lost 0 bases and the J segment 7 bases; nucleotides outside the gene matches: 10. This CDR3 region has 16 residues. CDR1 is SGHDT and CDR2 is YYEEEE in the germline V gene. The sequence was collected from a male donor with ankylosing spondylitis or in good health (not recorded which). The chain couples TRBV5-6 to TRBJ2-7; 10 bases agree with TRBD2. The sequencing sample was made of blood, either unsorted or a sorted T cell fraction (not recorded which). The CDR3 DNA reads TGTGCCAGCAGCTTGGCCTCAGCGGGGGGGCCGCGAGAGCAGTACTTC. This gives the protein CASSLASAGGPREQYF.